The TCR beta chain under discussion was sequenced for a study of T cells expressing NK-cell markers. The CDR3 runs 15 residues. Per the germline V gene, CDR1 is SGHRS and CDR2 is YFSETQ. Following a re-call of the 5' RACE reads, TCRdb has one entry per CDR3 protein and lacks DNA. The sample holds approximately 380,000 distinct CDR3 sequences. This TCR came from a man between 18 and 69 years old in good health. What was sequenced was blood T cells: a sorted CD56 or NKG2C T cell subset, CD4+ or CD8+ T cells, or bulk PBMC T cells (not recorded which). The chain employs TRBV5-1 and TRBJ2-2; TCRdb gives TRBD2 as the D gene, but with no DNA this cannot be confirmed. CDR3 sequence: CASSLRRDDDGELFF.